Below, 31 T cell receptor beta chains from the same sample are listed, as sequenced in a study of blood T cell repertoires in COVID-19. The method was immunoSEQ multiplex PCR; TCRdb's version includes in-frame clones alone and lacks a portion of them. The sample gives 130,000 to 150,000 clones, approximately 85% of which show up once; approximately 2% is in the top ten. The sample taken for sequencing was peripheral blood. The receptors were gathered from a man aged 65 to 79 with acute or convalescent COVID-19.

The V call is TRBV28, the J call TRBJ1-1, with TRBD1 matching over 7 bases. Germline assignment: CDR1 MDHEN and CDR2 SYDVKM. The V segment lost 6 bases and the J segment 4 bases; nucleotides outside the gene matches: 5. This CDR3 is 13 amino acids long. CDR3 bases: TGTGCCAGCAGGAAGACAGGGTCCACTGAAGCTTTCTTT. It is translated as CASRKTGSTEAFF.

This chain links TRBV19 with TRBJ1-1; the D is unclear. CDR1 is LNHDA, CDR2 SQIVND, per germline (reference sequence). V was shortened by 3 bases and J by 5 bases, with 10 bases between the two germline ends. The length of the CDR3 is 13 residues. The CDR3 DNA reads as TGTGCCAGTAGTATTAACCGGTTTACTGAAGCTTTCTTT. This encodes CASSINRFTEAFF.

V is TRBV27 and J is TRBJ1-1; 8 bases are a match to TRBD1. The CDR3 spans 14 residues. With V trimmed by 5 bases and J by 4 bases, 6 bases remained unmatched. Germline CDR1 is MNHEY and CDR2 is SMNVEV (reference sequence). CDR3 sequence reads: CASSGQGKGTEAFF. Here the CDR3 DNA reads TGTGCCAGCAGTGGACAGGGTAAGGGCACTGAAGCTTTCTTT.

The V call is TRBV11-1, the J call TRBJ1-1; D perhaps matches TRBD1 (5 bases). The CDR3 runs to 14 residues. The V and J ends lost 2 bases and 0 bases respectively, with 7 bases between them. Germline V lookup: CDR1 SGHAT, CDR2 FQDESV (reference sequence). The CDR3 region is CASSLQGLNTEAFF. The DNA of the CDR3 is TGTGCCAGCAGCTTACAGGGCCTGAACACTGAAGCTTTCTTT.

V and J are TRBV7-8 and TRBJ2-2; 13 nucleotides align to TRBD2. With 0 bases clipped from V and 6 bases from J, the junction kept 7 bases outside the gene matches. Germline values: CDR1 SGHVS, CDR2 FQNEAQ. This CDR3 has 18 residues. The CDR3 loop reads CASSLALLAGGPSGELFF. CDR3 in DNA: TGTGCCAGCAGCTTAGCGTTACTAGCGGGGGGGCCTTCCGGGGAGCTGTTTTTT.

As concerns this clone: At the DNA level, this CDR3 is encoded by other sequences in the same sample as well. The chain couples TRBV28 to TRBJ2-5; weak D call: TRBD2 (7 bases). V lost 6 bases to trimming and J lost 5 bases, with 19 bases between them. CDR3 length equals 15 residues. The germline V gene has CDR1 MDHEN and CDR2 SYDVKM. The CDR3 DNA reads as TGTGCCAGCAGCCTTGAGGCGCGGGGGCGGGAGACCCAGTACTTC. This gives the protein CASSLEARGRETQYF.

The genes are TRBV2 and TRBJ1-6, with 7 positions matching TRBD1. Germline CDR1 reads SNHLY; CDR2 reads FYNNEI. The CDR3 spans 14 residues. Trimming cost V 2 bases and J 6 bases; bases outside gene matches: 1. CDR3 sequence: CASSERDSNSPLHF. CDR3 DNA sequence: TGTGCCAGCAGTGAAAGGGACAGTAATTCACCCCTCCACTTT.

V and J are TRBV5-1 and TRBJ2-1; 14 bases agree with TRBD2. The CDR3 consists of 15 residues. CDR1 is SGHRS, CDR2 YFSETQ, per germline. V trimming: 3 bases; J trimming: 6 bases; junction bases outside the gene matches: 2. CDR3 loop: CASSSGTSGSNEQFF. The CDR3 bases are TGCGCCAGCAGCTCCGGGACTAGCGGGAGCAATGAGCAGTTCTTC.

This clone was seen a single time. The V call is TRBV7-2, the J call TRBJ1-5; TRBD1 matches 9 bases. The CDR3 extends over 14 amino acids. Germline V lookup: CDR1 SGHTA, CDR2 FQGNSA. V gave up 5 bases and J gave up 5 bases; unmatched junction bases: 4. The CDR3 DNA reads as TGTGCCAGCAGCCCGGACAGGGGCTATCAGCCCCAGCATTTT. Translated, it gives CASSPDRGYQPQHF. Full variable domain (outside the CDR3, taken from reference TRBV7-2 and TRBJ1-5): GAGVSQSPSNKVTEKGKDVELRCDPISGHTALYWYRQSLGQGLEFLIYFQGNSAPDKSGLPSDRFSAERTGGSVSTLTIQRTQQEDSAVYLCASSPDRGYQPQHFGDGTRLSIL.

The chain uses TRBV5-1 and TRBJ2-5; TRBD2 matches at 7 bases. The germline gives CDR1 SGHRS, CDR2 YFSETQ. This CDR3 is 18 amino acids long. With V trimmed by 4 bases and J by 0 bases, 15 bases remained unmatched. The CDR3 protein is CASSHLPGQGGNQETQYF. CDR3 DNA sequence: TGCGCCAGCAGCCACTTACCGGGGCAGGGAGGGAACCAAGAGACCCAGTACTTC.

The gene calls are TRBV19 and TRBJ2-7, with 8 bases matching TRBD1. CDR1 and CDR2 from the germline V gene are LNHDA and SQIVND (reference sequence). Unmatched junction bases numbered 7, after V lost 8 bases and J lost 7 bases. The CDR3 is 12 residues long. CDR3 nucleotide sequence: TGTGCCAGTGAAGACAGGGGAAATGAGCAGTACTTC. This encodes CASEDRGNEQYF.

This CDR3 is CASSRRGGRTDTQYF. The CDR3, as DNA: TGTGCCAGCAGCCGCCGGGGGGGCCGCACAGATACGCAGTATTTT. The chain recombines TRBV5-6 with TRBJ2-3; 8 bases line up with TRBD2. CDR1 and CDR2 from the germline V gene are SGHDT and YYEEEE. The CDR3 extends over 15 amino acids. V lost 4 bases to trimming and J lost 1 base; unmatched junction nucleotides: 5. The complete variable domain, with remaining parts taken from reference TRBV5-6 and TRBJ2-3, reads DAGVTQSPTHLIKTRGQQVTLRCSPKSGHDTVSWYQQALGQGPQFIFQYYEEEERQRGNFPDRFSGHQFPNYSSELNVNALLLGDSALYLCASSRRGGRTDTQYFGPGTRLTVL.

The chain combines TRBV7-9 with TRBJ1-1; D not resolved. CDR1 and CDR2 (germline): SEHNR, FQNEAQ (reference sequence). The CDR3 runs to 13 residues. V lost 5 bases, J lost 5 bases, and 12 bases lay in between. CDR3 sequence: CASSASGRTEAFF. The CDR3 nucleotides read TGTGCCAGCAGCGCCTCAGGTAGGACTGAAGCTTTCTTT.

This clone has a handful of counts. The chain combines TRBV5-1 with TRBJ2-7; 7 bases line up with TRBD1. Germline V gene data show CDR1 as SGHRS and CDR2 as YFSETQ. CDR3 length: 17 residues. Losses at the gene ends were 8 bases for V and 7 bases for J; bases not matched to a gene: 24. CDR3 DNA sequence: TGCGCCAGTTCGAACCTATTAACCAGGACAGGCCGATGGGAGCAGTACTTC. Translating gives CASSNLLTRTGRWEQYF. The whole variable domain, filled in from reference TRBV5-1 and TRBJ2-7, reads KAGVTQTPRYLIKTRGQQVTLSCSPISGHRSVSWYQQTPGQGLQFLFEYFSETQRNKGNFPGRFSGRQFSNSRSEMNVSTLELGDSALYLCASSNLLTRTGRWEQYFGPGTRLTVT.

This clone was observed a few times. This chain connects TRBV4-1 to TRBJ2-1, with D possibly matching TRBD2 (6 bases). This CDR3 has 15 amino acids. V was shortened by 4 bases and J by 5 bases, with 15 bases between the two germline ends. Germline CDR1 reads MGHRA; CDR2 reads YSYEKL. The CDR3 nucleotides are TGCGCCAGCAGCCGGGCGGGACTTTCAAACAATGAGCAGTTCTTC. Encoded protein: CASSRAGLSNNEQFF.

The chain joins TRBV5-1 to TRBJ2-3; no clear D gene. From germline, CDR1 is SGHRS and CDR2 YFSETQ. Trimming took off 2 bases at V and 0 bases at J, with 13 bases between the two ends. The CDR3 runs 16 residues. The CDR3 sequence is CASSFLGYLSTDTQYF. The CDR3 DNA reads TGCGCCAGCAGCTTCCTAGGCTACCTTAGCACAGATACGCAGTATTTT.

The V call is TRBV6-6, the J call TRBJ2-5, with a weak D call TRBD1 (6 bases). CDR3 length: 11 residues. Germline lookup yields CDR1 MNHNY and CDR2 SVGAGI (reference sequence). V was trimmed by 5 bases and J by 5 bases, leaving 6 bases between them. CDR3 loop: CASSRGETQYF. CDR3 sequence (DNA): TGTGCCAGCAGTAGGGGGGAGACCCAGTACTTC.

This chain links TRBV7-9 with TRBJ1-6; D might be TRBD1 (5 bases). Germline lookup yields CDR1 SEHNR and CDR2 FQNEAQ (reference sequence). The CDR3 is made up of 15 amino acids. Trimming took 1 base from V and 10 from J, leaving 14 bases between them. CDR3 loop: CASSLESGKRSPLHF. CDR3 nucleotides: TGTGCCAGCAGCTTAGAGTCAGGGAAACGATCACCCCTCCACTTT.

The chain combines TRBV11-2 with TRBJ2-1, with 13 bases aligning to TRBD2. Germline CDR1 and CDR2: SGHAT and FQNNGV. The length of the CDR3 is 14 residues. The J segment lost 6 bases and the V segment lost 6 bases, leaving 2 bases of the junction unmatched. CDR3 amino acids: CASRLAGGGNEQFF. The DNA of the CDR3 is TGTGCCAGCAGACTAGCGGGAGGGGGCAATGAGCAGTTCTTC.

V and J are TRBV20-1 and TRBJ1-4; 10 nucleotides agree with TRBD1. The length of the CDR3 is 15 residues. V shed 3 bases and J 6 bases; nucleotides not matched to a gene: 7. Germline loops: CDR1 DFQATT, CDR2 SNEGSKA (reference sequence). CDR3 DNA: TGCAGTGCTAGTAGGGCGACAGGGGGCTATGAAAAACTGTTTTTT. This codes for CSASRATGGYEKLFF.

Only one count was recorded for this clone. The V gene is TRBV30, the J gene TRBJ2-7, with a possible D match to TRBD2 (6 bases). This CDR3 is built from 12 residues. The V end lost 1 base, the J end lost 6 bases, and 10 bases lay between the germline ends. Germline CDR1 is GTSNPN and CDR2 is SVGIG (reference sequence). Written as DNA, the CDR3 is TGTGCCTGGAGTGGACTAGTATCCGAGCAGTACTTC. Translating gives CAWSGLVSEQYF. Full variable domain (outside the CDR3, taken from reference TRBV30 and TRBJ2-7): SQTIHQWPATLVQPVGSPLSLECTVEGTSNPNLYWYRQAAGRGLQLLFYSVGIGQISSEVPQNLSASRPQDRQFILSSKKLLLSDSGFYLCAWSGLVSEQYFGPGTRLTVT.

The chain is built from TRBV28 and TRBJ1-1; TRBD1 matches at 7 bases. Germline V gene data show CDR1 as MDHEN and CDR2 as SYDVKM. This CDR3 region has 12 residues. J lost 12 bases, V lost 3 bases, and 7 bases had no gene match. CDR3 in DNA: TGTGCCAGCAGTTTCGGGCAACAGGGGACTTTCTTT. Its protein is CASSFGQQGTFF.

The chain carries TRBV5-4 and TRBJ2-1; possible D gene TRBD2, 5 bases. The germline gives CDR1 SGHNT, CDR2 YYREEE (reference sequence). V was cut by 4 bases and J by 6 bases, with 20 bases left in between. The CDR3 length is 16 residues. The CDR3, as DNA: TGTGCCAGCAGCCCAGCTAGCTACGTCCCGGGCAATGAGCAGTTCTTC. Encoded protein: CASSPASYVPGNEQFF. The entire variable domain, with the rest obtained from reference TRBV5-4 and TRBJ2-1, is as follows: ETGVTQSPTHLIKTRGQQVTLRCSSQSGHNTVSWYQQALGQGPQFIFQYYREEENGRGNFPPRFSGLQFPNYSSELNVNALELDDSALYLCASSPASYVPGNEQFFGPGTRLTVL.

J is TRBJ2-2 and V is TRBV24-1; D is unclear. The germline V gene has CDR1 KGHDR and CDR2 SFDVKD. The V end lost 3 bases, the J end lost 1 base, and 11 bases lay between the germline ends. The CDR3 covers 16 residues. This chain's CDR3 is CATSDPIVGNTGELFF. The DNA for the CDR3 is TGTGCCACCAGTGATCCTATAGTCGGGAACACCGGGGAGCTGTTTTTT.

The rearrangement uses TRBV30 and TRBJ1-1; the match to TRBD1 covers 8 bases. The germline CDR1 and CDR2 sequences are GTSNPN and SVGIG (reference sequence). The CDR3 loop spans 15 amino acids. J gave up 1 base and V 1 base, and 5 bases lay outside the gene matches. In DNA form, the CDR3 reads TGTGCCTGGAGTGGACAGGGGATGAGGAACACTGAAGCTTTCTTT. It is translated as CAWSGQGMRNTEAFF.

The genes are TRBV11-2 and TRBJ1-1, with D possibly TRBD1 on 5 matching bases. Between the trimmed V and J ends, which lost 1 base and 5 bases, there was a span of 8 bases. The germline V gene encodes CDR1 SGHAT and CDR2 FQNNGV. The CDR3 sequence is 13 residues long. The CDR3 protein is CASSLAGQTEAFF. DNA for the CDR3: TGTGCCAGCAGCTTAGCAGGGCAAACTGAAGCTTTCTTT. Full variable domain (outside the CDR3, taken from reference TRBV11-2 and TRBJ1-1): EAGVAQSPRYKIIEKRQSVAFWCNPISGHATLYWYQQILGQGPKLLIQFQNNGVVDDSQLPKDRFSAERLKGVDSTLKIQPAKLEDSAVYLCASSLAGQTEAFFGQGTRLTVV.

V is TRBV7-2 and J is TRBJ1-1; 8 bases are a match to TRBD1. The CDR3 totals 15 residues. Per germline, CDR1 SGHTA and CDR2 FQGNSA. After removal of 5 bases from V and 4 bases from J, the junction contained 9 bases not matched to a gene. CDR3 amino acids: CASSPHQGARTEAFF. In DNA, the CDR3 is TGTGCCAGCAGCCCCCACCAGGGGGCGCGCACTGAAGCTTTCTTT.

This rearrangement joins TRBV2 to TRBJ1-1, with 7 bases that match TRBD1. Germline V lookup: CDR1 SNHLY, CDR2 FYNNEI. This CDR3 comprises 14 residues. J lost 4 bases, V lost 8 bases, and 10 bases had no gene match. As DNA, the CDR3 is TGTGCCAGCCAGAATACAGGGGTAGGCACTGAAGCTTTCTTT. It encodes CASQNTGVGTEAFF.

The V call is TRBV4-1, the J call TRBJ2-3; 9 bases align to TRBD1. The CDR3 is 16 residues long. Losses at the gene ends were 2 bases for V and 1 base for J; bases not matched to a gene: 4. The germline V gene encodes CDR1 MGHRA and CDR2 YSYEKL. CDR3 sequence (DNA): TGCGCCAGCAGCCAACCCGGACAGGGGCGCACAGATACGCAGTATTTT. Protein: CASSQPGQGRTDTQYF.

The chain carries TRBV6-6 and TRBJ1-1, with D possibly being TRBD1 (6 bases). Trimming pared 6 bases from V and 0 bases from J, leaving 17 bases between. This CDR3 comprises 16 residues. The germline CDR1 and CDR2 sequences are MNHNY and SVGAGI (reference sequence). DNA of the CDR3: TGTGCCAGCAGCCCCAGGACAGACAGGATGAACACTGAAGCTTTCTTT. This codes for CASSPRTDRMNTEAFF.

CDR3 nucleotide sequence: TGTGCCAGCAGTTCCAATAGCCGGTGGGAGGGCCGTGAGACCCAGTACTTC. Protein product: CASSSNSRWEGRETQYF. The chain is built from TRBV27 and TRBJ2-5; 7 positions match TRBD2. CDR3 length: 17 residues. Germline assignment: CDR1 MNHEY and CDR2 SMNVEV (reference sequence). The V gene end was trimmed by 4 bases and the J gene end by 5 bases; junction bases not matched to a gene: 16.